One and the same sample provided the 18 T cell receptor beta chains below, sequenced in a study of blood T cell repertoires in COVID-19 (dated by TCRdb to 2019 to 2021). Library prep was done by the immunoSEQ multiplex PCR assay. TCRdb's version of the immuneACCESS table is confined to in-frame rearrangements and falls short of the full clone set. An unresolved V gene accounts for under half of the shortfall where checked; the remainder is of unknown origin. This sample comprises fewer than 250,000 clones, about 88% of them detected only once. The leading ten clones occupy 1.1% of the sample. The specimen sequenced was peripheral blood. These receptors all stem from a man younger than 45 with acute or convalescent COVID-19.

This sequence joins TRBV19 and TRBJ1-2, with a possible D match to TRBD1 (5 bases). CDR3 length: 15 residues. Trimming took 2 bases from V and 5 from J, leaving 15 bases between them. Germline CDR1 reads LNHDA; CDR2 reads SQIVND (reference sequence). CDR3 amino acids: CASSITVGGEYGYTF. CDR3 nucleotides: TGTGCCAGTAGTATAACAGTTGGAGGGGAATATGGCTACACCTTC.

The chain joins TRBV7-9 to TRBJ1-3; D uncertain. Germline V gene lookup returns CDR1 SEHNR and CDR2 FQNEAQ (reference sequence). The CDR3 covers 17 residues. Trimming pared 1 base from V and 0 bases from J, leaving 13 bases between. The CDR3 here is CASSLVGTRSSGNTIYF. The CDR3, as DNA: TGTGCCAGCAGCTTAGTAGGTACAAGGAGCTCTGGAAACACCATATATTTT.

Turning to this clone: The same CDR3 arises from other DNA sequences in this sample as well. The chain couples TRBV12-3 or TRBV12-4 to TRBJ1-1, with TRBD1 as a possible D gene (5 bases). The V end lost 3 bases, the J end lost 4 bases, and 9 bases lay between the germline ends. This CDR3 comprises 13 residues. The DNA of the CDR3 is TGTGCCAGCAGTTTGCGGGGGAGCACTGAAGCTTTCTTT. Its translation is CASSLRGSTEAFF.

This clone has a single count. The chain links TRBV6-5 to TRBJ2-7; 8 bases match TRBD1. The CDR3 runs to 14 residues. The trim removed 2 bases at V and 2 bases at J, leaving 2 bases unmatched. Germline CDR1 reads MNHEY; CDR2 reads SVGAGI. CDR3 sequence reads: CASSYGTGTYEQYF. CDR3 in DNA: TGTGCCAGCAGTTACGGGACAGGTACCTACGAGCAGTACTTC.

This clone was recorded a few times. The chain uses TRBV6-1 and TRBJ1-1, with D possibly being TRBD1 (5 bases). CDR1 is MNHNS, CDR2 SASEGT, per germline. V lost 4 bases and J lost 5, with 23 bases in between. The CDR3 has 17 residues. The CDR3 here is CASSVSGGEYLWTEAFF. The CDR3 DNA reads as TGTGCCAGCAGTGTATCCGGGGGTGAATATTTATGGACTGAAGCTTTCTTT.

V is TRBV5-8 and J is TRBJ1-1, with D perhaps matching TRBD1 (6 bases). The V end was cut by 2 bases, the J end by 4 bases, with 21 bases between. CDR3 length: 17 amino acids. Germline CDR1 reads SGHTS; CDR2 reads YDEGEE. CDR3 sequence reads: CASSFWGKGTGSTEAFF. The CDR3 DNA follows: TGTGCCAGCAGCTTTTGGGGTAAGGGCACAGGGAGCACTGAAGCTTTCTTT. Together with reference TRBV5-8 and TRBJ1-1, the CDR3 gives the full variable domain: EAGVTQSPTHLIKTRGQQATLRCSPISGHTSVYWYQQALGLGLQFLLWYDEGEERNRGNFPPRFSGRQFPNYSSELNVNALELEDSALYLCASSFWGKGTGSTEAFFGQGTRLTVV.

CDR3 in DNA: TGTGCCAGCAACAGAGGGGGTCGAGAGACCCAGTACTTC. Protein: CASNRGGRETQYF. This chain links TRBV11-2 with TRBJ2-5; TRBD1 is a possible D gene (6 bases). The CDR3 totals 13 residues. Trimming cost V 7 bases and J 4 bases, with 13 bases left between them. The germline V gene has CDR1 SGHAT and CDR2 FQNNGV. The complete variable domain, with remaining parts taken from reference TRBV11-2 and TRBJ2-5, reads EAGVAQSPRYKIIEKRQSVAFWCNPISGHATLYWYQQILGQGPKLLIQFQNNGVVDDSQLPKDRFSAERLKGVDSTLKIQPAKLEDSAVYLCASNRGGRETQYFGPGTRLLVL.

This chain links TRBV18 with TRBJ2-7; TRBD2 matches at 8 bases. V shed 2 bases, J shed 3 bases, and the junction held 6 bases outside the gene matches. The length of the CDR3 is 15 residues. The germline V gene encodes CDR1 KGHSH and CDR2 LQKENI. Here the CDR3 DNA reads TGTGCCAGCTCACCATCGGGGGGGGTCCTCTACGAGCAGTACTTC. It yields the protein CASSPSGGVLYEQYF.

This clone was picked up a small number of times. The rearrangement uses TRBV24-1 and TRBJ2-5; D ambiguous. Trimming took 7 bases from V and 9 from J, leaving 20 bases between them. The length of the CDR3 is 14 residues. Germline assignment: CDR1 KGHDR and CDR2 SFDVKD. The CDR3 nucleotides read TGTGCCACCAGCTCAGCGACGGTTCCTTGGGCCCAGTACTTC. This encodes CATSSATVPWAQYF.

A few counts support this clone. The CDR3, as DNA: TGTGCCAGCAGCCAAGCTCCCTTGGTACGGTACGGTTATAGCAATCAGCCCCAGCATTTT. Translating gives CASSQAPLVRYGYSNQPQHF. The J gene is TRBJ1-5, the V gene TRBV3-1 (or the pseudogene TRBV3-2); D is undetermined. Trimming left V 1 base short and J 0 bases short, with 22 bases between. The germline V gene encodes CDR1 LGHDT and CDR2 YNNKEL (reference sequence). This CDR3 spans 20 amino acids.

The chain carries TRBV5-1 and TRBJ2-7, with a possible D match to TRBD2 (5 bases). V was clipped by 2 bases and J by 2 bases, with 8 bases between them. From germline, CDR1 is SGHRS and CDR2 YFSETQ. The CDR3 runs to 13 residues. The CDR3: CASSFGGTYEQYF. The CDR3 nucleotides are TGCGCCAGCAGCTTCGGAGGAACCTACGAGCAGTACTTC.

The chain couples TRBV5-1 to TRBJ1-2, with D maybe TRBD1 (6 bases). V was shortened by 4 bases and J by 6 bases, with 16 bases between the two germline ends. In germline, CDR1 is SGHRS, CDR2 YFSETQ. The CDR3 sequence is 14 residues long. DNA of the CDR3: TGCGCCAGCAGCCTAGAGGGGGTTGAGGATGGCTACACCTTC. Its protein is CASSLEGVEDGYTF.

J is TRBJ2-1 and V is TRBV28; 11 bases align to TRBD2. Germline-derived CDR1 and CDR2 are MDHEN and SYDVKM. The CDR3 extends over 16 amino acids. The V segment lost 5 bases and the J segment 7 bases; nucleotides outside the gene matches: 10. The CDR3 loop is CASSIHSGRVKNEQFF. CDR3 bases: TGTGCCAGCAGTATCCATAGCGGGAGGGTTAAGAATGAGCAGTTCTTC.

The chain carries TRBV7-8 and TRBJ1-5; D is perhaps TRBD1 (6 bases). The CDR3 length is 16 residues. Germline values: CDR1 SGHVS, CDR2 FQNEAQ. Between the trimmed V and J ends, which lost 5 bases and 2 bases, there was a span of 16 bases. The DNA for the CDR3 is TGTGCCAGCAGCCCAAGGAACAGGGCTGGCAATCAGCCCCAGCATTTT. It is translated as CASSPRNRAGNQPQHF.

The chain couples TRBV5-1 to TRBJ2-1; TRBD2 matches 9 bases. The CDR3 spans 17 residues. Germline V gene lookup returns CDR1 SGHRS and CDR2 YFSETQ. Germline trimming cut 0 bases from V and 2 bases from J; bases unmatched to any gene: 6. The CDR3 DNA sequence: TGCGCCAGCAGCTTGGCTGACGCGGGAGGGCCCTACAATGAGCAGTTCTTC. Its translation: CASSLADAGGPYNEQFF.

The chain is built from TRBV9 and TRBJ2-4, with 8 bases fitting TRBD2. The germline V gene encodes CDR1 SGDLS and CDR2 YYNGEE. Unmatched junction bases numbered 4, after V lost 0 bases and J lost 5 bases. This CDR3 contains 15 residues. This CDR3 is CASSVEAGVQNIQYF. DNA of the CDR3: TGTGCCAGCAGCGTAGAAGCGGGGGTACAAAACATTCAGTACTTC.

V gene TRBV7-8 combines with J gene TRBJ2-3, with D possibly TRBD1 on 5 matching bases. The V gene lost 6 bases and the J gene lost 1 base, with 11 bases spanning the gap. Germline V gene lookup returns CDR1 SGHVS and CDR2 FQNEAQ. This CDR3 has 14 residues. CDR3 residues: CASRFSGRTDTQYF. The CDR3 nucleotides read TGTGCCAGCAGGTTTTCAGGGCGCACAGATACGCAGTATTTT.

V and J are TRBV15 and TRBJ1-2; perhaps TRBD1 as D (5 bases). Germline V gene sequence: CDR1 LNHNV, CDR2 YYDKDF (reference sequence). This CDR3 has 15 amino acids. The germline V and J ends were trimmed by 0 bases and 0 bases, with 8 bases remaining between them. In DNA form, the CDR3 reads TGTGCCACCAGCAGAGATTCAGGGCCTAACTATGGCTACACCTTC. This translates into CATSRDSGPNYGYTF.